A selection of T cell receptor beta chains follows, all from one sample in a study of early T cells in non-severe SARS-CoV-2 infection. TCRdb fed the 5' RACE reads into MiXCR, producing one record per CDR3 protein. In the table there are some 52,000 distinct CDR3 sequences, 8% of which are singletons. Material: whole blood. The receptors shown here come from an adult who was a healthcare worker with PCR-confirmed SARS-CoV-2 infection or an uninfected control (not recorded which). Each CDR3 is given with its conserved first and last residue. The D gene is left open where the match is weak. The listing skips clone size in some rows; elsewhere it reads once, few, many or a size class.

V	length	size	D	J	CDR3	DNA
TRBV14	13	many	-	TRBJ2-5	CASSPGTIETQYF	TGTGCCAGCAGCCCTGGGACCATTGAGACCCAGTACTTC
TRBV2	12	many	TRBD1	TRBJ1-5	CASSLTGRPQHF	TGTGCCAGCAGTTTGACAGGGAGGCCCCAGCATTTT
TRBV14	16	many	TRBD1	TRBJ2-7	CASSHVLGTGIYEQYF	TGTGCCAGCAGCCATGTCTTGGGGACAGGGATCTACGAGCAGTACTTC
TRBV19	15	-	TRBD2	TRBJ2-2	CASKGVAGGIGELFF	TGTGCCAGTAAAGGGGTAGCGGGAGGGATCGGGGAGCTGTTTTTT
TRBV7-2	13	medium-sized	-	TRBJ1-1	CASSLIRNTEAFF	TGTGCCAGCAGCTTAATACGAAACACTGAAGCTTTCTTT
TRBV2	18	few	TRBD2	TRBJ2-1	CASSRLTGLAGRYNEQFF	TGTGCCAGCAGTCGCCTAACAGGACTAGCGGGACGCTACAATGAGCAGTTCTTC
TRBV24-1	12	-	-	TRBJ2-3	CATKSGTDTQYF	TGTGCCACCAAAAGCGGCACAGATACGCAGTATTTT
TRBV20-1	12	-	-	TRBJ1-1	CSASESNTEAFF	TGCAGTGCTAGTGAGTCGAACACTGAAGCTTTCTTT
TRBV28	14	many	-	TRBJ1-6	CASSLSTGAAPLHF	TGTGCCAGCAGTTTATCGACGGGGGCCGCACCCCTCCACTTT
TRBV7-6	16	-	-	TRBJ2-3	CASSSPPGRRDDTQYF	TGTGCCAGCAGCTCCCCCCCCGGACGGAGGGATGATACGCAGTATTTT
TRBV12-3/TRBV12-4	14	few	TRBD2	TRBJ2-3	CASSLGGSADTQYF	TGTGCCAGCAGTTTGGGCGGGAGCGCAGATACGCAGTATTTT
TRBV7-2	15	many	TRBD2	TRBJ2-3	CASSLAAGAPDTQYF	TGTGCCAGCAGCTTAGCTGCGGGAGCTCCAGATACGCAGTATTTT
TRBV11-3	15	-	-	TRBJ1-2	CASSLSGAANYGYTF	TGTGCCAGCAGCTTATCTGGGGCCGCTAACTATGGCTACACCTTC
TRBV10-3	15	many	-	TRBJ1-1	CAISESARQLTEAFF	TGTGCCATCAGTGAGTCGGCTAGACAACTCACTGAAGCTTTCTTT
TRBV6-5	14	few	TRBD1	TRBJ1-4	CASSFDRGSEKLFF	TGTGCCAGCAGCTTCGACAGGGGGAGTGAAAAACTGTTTTTT
TRBV20-1	14	-	-	TRBJ1-4	CSARDWGVNEKLFF	TGCAGTGCTAGAGATTGGGGGGTTAATGAAAAACTGTTTTTT
TRBV29-1	13	medium-sized	-	TRBJ2-7	CSVERGANDEQYF	TGCAGCGTTGAAAGGGGGGCTAATGACGAGCAGTACTTC
TRBV12-3/TRBV12-4	12	-	-	TRBJ1-2	CASSPGLGGYTF	TGTGCCAGCAGTCCAGGATTAGGGGGCTACACCTTC
TRBV29-1	11	few	-	TRBJ2-7	CSVEEYGEQYF	TGCAGCGTTGAAGAGTATGGAGAGCAGTACTTC
TRBV5-4	16	few	-	TRBJ2-3	CASSLGAGRGTDTQYF	TGTGCCAGCAGCTTGGGAGCGGGAAGGGGGACAGATACGCAGTATTTT
TRBV18	12	many	-	TRBJ2-7	CASSPGGAEQYF	TGTGCCAGCTCACCTGGTGGAGCCGAGCAGTACTTC
TRBV12-3/TRBV12-4	14	-	-	TRBJ2-4	CASSLGTGGNIQYF	TGTGCCAGCAGTTTAGGGACAGGAGGGAACATTCAGTACTTC
TRBV6-6	15	many	-	TRBJ2-7	CASSHRQTLTYEQYF	TGTGCCAGCAGTCATCGACAGACCTTAACCTACGAGCAGTACTTC
TRBV7-2	14	many	-	TRBJ2-1	CASTPLFFGTDKFF	TGTGCCAGCACCCCCCTATTCTTCGGGACGGATAAGTTCTTC
TRBV11-2	16	few	-	TRBJ2-2	CASSWTTGMNTGELFF	TGTGCCAGCAGTTGGACGACGGGAATGAACACCGGGGAGCTGTTTTTT
TRBV5-8	15	many	TRBD1	TRBJ1-1	CASSLQGEWSTEAFF	TGTGCCAGCAGCTTGCAGGGGGAGTGGAGCACTGAAGCTTTCTTT
TRBV7-8	16	few	-	TRBJ2-3	CASSLVGGSSTDTQYF	TGTGCCAGCAGCTTAGTTGGCGGTTCTAGCACAGATACGCAGTATTTT
TRBV7-2	16	many	TRBD1	TRBJ2-7	CASSLVAGQDSYEQYF	TGTGCCAGCAGCTTAGTGGCGGGACAGGACTCCTACGAGCAGTACTTC
TRBV11-3	14	-	-	TRBJ2-3	CASSLDAGADTQYF	TGTGCCAGCAGCTTAGATGCAGGGGCAGATACGCAGTATTTT
TRBV19	13	few	-	TRBJ2-3	CASSILGGDTQYF	TGTGCCAGTAGTATCCTGGGAGGTGATACGCAGTATTTT
TRBV10-2	13	few	TRBD1	TRBJ2-7	CASSQGAFYEQYF	TGCGCCAGCAGTCAGGGGGCGTTCTACGAGCAGTACTTC
TRBV4-1	15	many	-	TRBJ1-5	CASSQVQIGNQPQHF	TGCGCCAGCAGCCAAGTCCAGATTGGCAATCAGCCCCAGCATTTT
TRBV20-1	16	many	TRBD1	TRBJ2-1	CSAYKGAGTSYNEQFF	TGCAGTGCTTATAAGGGGGCCGGAACTTCCTACAATGAGCAGTTCTTC
TRBV29-1	16	few	-	TRBJ1-3	CSVALGGSHSGNTIYF	TGCAGCGTTGCCTTGGGGGGATCTCACTCTGGAAACACCATATATTTT
TRBV20-1	12	many	-	TRBJ2-7	CSARSGSGEQYF	TGCAGTGCTAGGAGCGGTTCAGGGGAGCAGTACTTC
TRBV18	16	-	-	TRBJ2-1	CASSPQGRVSYNEQFF	TGTGCCAGCTCACCACAGGGAAGGGTTTCCTACAATGAGCAGTTCTTC
TRBV9	11	few	-	TRBJ2-2	CASGDTGELFF	TGTGCCAGCGGGGACACCGGGGAGCTGTTTTTT
TRBV3-1	15	few	-	TRBJ2-3	CASSPQGGGADTQYF	TGTGCCAGCAGCCCCCAGGGGGGGGGTGCGGATACGCAGTATTTT
TRBV18	12	many	-	TRBJ1-1	CASSPGRIEAFF	TGTGCCAGCTCACCGGGGAGGATAGAAGCTTTCTTT
TRBV20-1	15	-	TRBD1	TRBJ2-3	CSARKPGGGTDTQYF	TGCAGTGCTAGAAAACCAGGGGGAGGCACAGATACGCAGTATTTT
TRBV7-3	12	many	-	TRBJ2-1	CASSLGLGEQFF	TGTGCCAGCAGCTTGGGTTTAGGGGAGCAGTTCTTC
TRBV9	15	few	-	TRBJ1-6	CASSTGRGDNSPLHF	TGTGCCAGCAGTACAGGGAGGGGCGACAATTCACCCCTCCACTTT
TRBV7-8	13	few	-	TRBJ1-6	CASSSGRGVALHF	TGTGCCAGCAGCTCAGGTCGGGGGGTGGCCCTCCACTTT
TRBV11-3	16	-	-	TRBJ2-3	CASSLGGSPSTDTQYF	TGTGCCAGCAGCTTAGGGGGTAGCCCATCCACAGATACGCAGTATTTT
TRBV5-1	13	-	-	TRBJ1-1	CASSWGTGTEAFF	TGCGCCAGCAGCTGGGGGACGGGCACTGAAGCTTTCTTT
TRBV13	14	many	-	TRBJ2-7	CASRLKGQTYEQYF	TGTGCCAGCAGACTAAAGGGACAAACCTACGAGCAGTACTTC
TRBV20-1	12	many	-	TRBJ1-2	CSARLRNYGYTF	TGCAGTGCTAGACTGAGGAACTATGGCTACACCTTC
TRBV29-1	13	few	-	TRBJ2-1	CSVEPSSYNEQFF	TGCAGCGTTGAACCGAGCTCCTACAATGAGCAGTTCTTC
TRBV6-6	13	-	TRBD1	TRBJ1-2	CASSGTDIYGYTF	TGTGCCAGCAGTGGGACAGATATTTATGGCTACACCTTC
TRBV7-8	16	few	-	TRBJ2-4	CASSARTTLAKNIQYF	TGTGCCAGCAGCGCCAGGACAACACTAGCCAAAAACATTCAGTACTTC
TRBV7-2	15	many	TRBD1	TRBJ2-7	CASSLDGTGSYEQYF	TGTGCCAGCAGCTTGGATGGGACAGGGTCCTACGAGCAGTACTTC
TRBV19	15	-	TRBD2	TRBJ2-3	CASTDRRGGADTQYF	TGTGCCAGTACCGACCGGCGGGGGGGCGCAGATACGCAGTATTTT
TRBV27	15	-	-	TRBJ2-7	CASRLAQESPYEQYF	TGTGCCAGCAGACTCGCGCAGGAAAGCCCCTACGAGCAGTACTTC
TRBV7-7	15	many	-	TRBJ2-3	CASSPSLSAGDTQYF	TGTGCTAGCAGCCCCTCATTGTCTGCTGGAGATACGCAGTATTTT
TRBV5-1	15	few	TRBD1	TRBJ1-5	CASSPGQGAGQPQHF	TGCGCCAGTAGTCCCGGACAGGGGGCGGGTCAGCCCCAGCATTTT
TRBV7-6	13	many	-	TRBJ2-7	CASSSLGELEQYF	TGTGCCAGCAGCTCCCTCGGGGAACTCGAGCAGTACTTC
TRBV20-1	16	few	-	TRBJ1-4	CSARHPRQATNEKLFF	TGCAGTGCTAGACACCCTAGACAGGCAACTAATGAAAAACTGTTTTTT
TRBV18	13	few	-	TRBJ1-2	CASSPQGGNGYTF	TGTGCCAGCTCACCACAGGGGGGTAATGGCTACACCTTC
TRBV12-3/TRBV12-4	15	many	TRBD1	TRBJ2-3	CASSPNRGNEDTQYF	TGTGCCAGCAGCCCAAACAGGGGAAATGAGGATACGCAGTATTTT
TRBV19	15	many	-	TRBJ2-2	CASRIEAGTTGELFF	TGTGCCAGTAGAATCGAGGCAGGGACCACCGGGGAGCTGTTTTTT